This T cell receptor (beta chain) was profiled in a study of T cell responses to AZD1222 COVID-19 vaccine. Data came from immunoSEQ multiplex PCR; TCRdb stores just in-frame clones and leaves some out. The profile shows 80,000 or so clones, roughly nine tenths of them singletons. From germline, CDR1 is SGHRS and CDR2 YFSETQ. V shed 0 bases and J shed 8 bases, with 17 bases lying between them. The CDR3 spans 16 residues. Sequenced here: peripheral blood, sampled 28 days after the second AZD1222 dose. The receptor comes from an adult who received the AZD1222 COVID-19 vaccine. This chain connects TRBV5-1 to TRBJ1-4; tentatively, D is TRBD1 (5 bases). In DNA, the CDR3 is TGCGCCAGCAGCTTGGTTGCTAGGCGGGGGGGAGAAAAACTGTTTTTT. Protein: CASSLVARRGGEKLFF.